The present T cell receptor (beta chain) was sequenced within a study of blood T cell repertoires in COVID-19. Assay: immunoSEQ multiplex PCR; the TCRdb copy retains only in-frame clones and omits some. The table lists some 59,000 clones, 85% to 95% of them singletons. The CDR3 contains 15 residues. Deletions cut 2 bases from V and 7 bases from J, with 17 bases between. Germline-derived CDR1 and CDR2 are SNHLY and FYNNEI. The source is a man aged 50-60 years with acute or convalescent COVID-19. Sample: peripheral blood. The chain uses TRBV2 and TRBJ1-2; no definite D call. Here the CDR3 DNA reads TGTGCCAGCAGTGAATTCGGGGTAATGTCGGCTGGCTACACCTTC. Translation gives CASSEFGVMSAGYTF.